The next 18 T cell receptor beta chains were all read from a single sample in a study of cytomegalovirus exposure and HLA in healthy donors. Primers included in the PCR were 60 Vbeta and 13 Jbeta primers. Here immunoSEQ multiplex PCR was the method, and the copy in TCRdb shows in-frame clones only, minus some. The sample's table shows 38,000 or so clones. The material sequenced was PBMCs. Receptors were obtained from a man aged 25 to 40 in good health and CMV-seronegative.

The chain employs TRBV6-1 and TRBJ1-5; D remains unclear. The CDR3 is 15 amino acids. With 1 base removed from V and 8 bases from J, the gap between germline ends came to 15 bases. The V gene's germline CDR1 is MNHNS and CDR2 SASEGT. The CDR3 protein is CASSEGPAAPEPQHF. CDR3 nucleotides: TGTGCCAGCAGTGAAGGTCCGGCGGCCCCGGAGCCCCAGCATTTT.

This chain joins TRBV28 and TRBJ2-7, with D maybe TRBD1 (6 bases). Germline V gene data show CDR1 as MDHEN and CDR2 as SYDVKM. This CDR3 is built from 14 residues. V was pared by 5 bases and J by 5 bases, with 16 bases between. The CDR3 coding sequence is TGTGCCAGCAGTCCCCGGACAGTTACCCACGAGCAGTACTTC. Protein: CASSPRTVTHEQYF. Together with reference TRBV28 and TRBJ2-7, the CDR3 gives the full variable domain: DVKVTQSSRYLVKRTGEKVFLECVQDMDHENMFWYRQDPGLGLRLIYFSYDVKMKEKGDIPEGYSVSREKKERFSLILESASTNQTSMYLCASSPRTVTHEQYFGPGTRLTVT.

Written as DNA, the CDR3 is TGCAGCGCGGAGAAAGCTGATAAGCAGTTCTTC. Translation gives CSAEKADKQFF. V and J are TRBV20-1 and TRBJ2-1; D unclear. The CDR3 extends over 11 amino acids. The V gene's germline CDR1 is DFQATT and CDR2 SNEGSKA (reference sequence).

The J gene is TRBJ2-5, the V gene TRBV5-6; perhaps TRBD2 as D (6 bases). V was shortened by 5 bases and J by 5 bases, with 13 bases between the two germline ends. The CDR3 covers 13 residues. Germline V gene lookup returns CDR1 SGHDT and CDR2 YYEEEE. The DNA for the CDR3 is TGTGCCAGCAGTCGGAGGGGCCCTGAGACCCAGTACTTC. Protein sequence: CASSRRGPETQYF.

The CDR3 spells CASSRLAVTYEQYF. Here the CDR3 DNA reads TGTGCCAGCAGCCGACTAGCGGTTACCTACGAGCAGTACTTC. The gene calls are TRBV5-6 and TRBJ2-7, with 9 bases aligning to TRBD2. The V segment lost 4 bases and the J segment 2 bases; nucleotides outside the gene matches: 4. This CDR3 contains 14 residues. Germline CDR1 and CDR2: SGHDT and YYEEEE.

The chain links TRBV5-8 to TRBJ2-7; TRBD1 aligns across 8 bases. V lost 4 bases and J lost 3; bases outside the gene matches: 6. CDR1 SGHTS and CDR2 YDEGEE come from the germline V gene. The CDR3 is 14 amino acids. The CDR3 DNA is TGTGCCAGCAGCCCGGACAGGGAATACTACGAGCAGTACTTC. Its protein product is CASSPDREYYEQYF.

This rearrangement joins TRBV10-2 to TRBJ1-2; a weak D match, TRBD1 (6 bases). The V gene lost 6 bases and the J gene lost 7 bases, with 21 bases spanning the gap. In germline, CDR1 is WSHSY, CDR2 SAAADI. The CDR3 extends over 15 amino acids. The CDR3 region is CASSAATGLILGYTF. CDR3 sequence (DNA): TGCGCCAGCAGCGCAGCGACAGGCCTCATACTTGGCTACACCTTC.

CDR3 residues: CASSDLAGVKFF. The CDR3 DNA follows: TGTGCCAGCAGCGATCTAGCGGGAGTAAAGTTCTTC. The rearrangement uses TRBV2 and TRBJ2-1; 10 nucleotides match TRBD2. CDR1 and CDR2 from the germline V gene are SNHLY and FYNNEI. This CDR3 comprises 12 residues. V lost 6 bases to trimming and J lost 14 bases; unmatched junction nucleotides: 7. The variable domain in full, with the rest retrieved from reference TRBV2 and TRBJ2-1, is EPEVTQTPSHQVTQMGQEVILRCVPISNHLYFYWYRQILGQKVEFLVSFYNNEISEKSEIFDDQFSVERPDGSNFTLKIRSTKLEDSAMYFCASSDLAGVKFFGPGTRLTVL.

Comment on this clone: This same CDR3 is encoded by further DNA sequences in the sample. The chain joins TRBV6-1 to TRBJ2-7; 8 nucleotides align to TRBD1. The J segment lost 3 bases and the V segment lost 4 bases, leaving 20 bases of the junction unmatched. In germline, CDR1 is MNHNS, CDR2 SASEGT. The CDR3 totals 19 residues. This chain's CDR3 is CASSGSRGRPGQGRYEQYF. The CDR3 DNA reads as TGTGCCAGCAGTGGGTCAAGAGGCCGCCCAGGACAGGGTCGCTACGAGCAGTACTTC.

The V gene is TRBV10-3, the J gene TRBJ2-1; 7 positions match TRBD1. The ends lost 4 bases at V and 5 bases at J; junction bases unmatched: 2. Looked up from germline, CDR1 is ENHRY and CDR2 is SYGVKD. There are 13 residues in the CDR3. CDR3 sequence reads: CAISAQGNNEQFF. DNA for the CDR3: TGTGCCATCAGTGCACAGGGGAACAATGAGCAGTTCTTC.

V and J are TRBV2 and TRBJ1-3, with D unclear. This CDR3 is 14 amino acids long. V dropped 3 bases and J dropped 0 bases, with 6 bases sitting between them. Looked up from germline, CDR1 is SNHLY and CDR2 is FYNNEI. CDR3 residues: CASSEAGSGNTIYF. The CDR3 DNA is TGTGCCAGCAGTGAGGCGGGCTCTGGAAACACCATATATTTT.

J is TRBJ2-7 and V is TRBV29-1, with 7 bases that match TRBD1. This CDR3 has 14 amino acids. The V segment lost 1 base and the J segment 2 bases; nucleotides outside the gene matches: 5. Germline V lookup: CDR1 SQVTM, CDR2 ANQGSEA. The CDR3: CSVEGTGDPYEQYF. The CDR3 nucleotides are TGCAGCGTTGAAGGTACAGGGGACCCCTACGAGCAGTACTTC.

This chain joins TRBV7-6 and TRBJ2-1; D is uncertain. V lost 2 bases, J lost 8 bases, and 13 bases lay in between. The CDR3 loop spans 14 amino acids. Per germline, CDR1 SGHVS and CDR2 FNYEAQ. This CDR3 reads CASSLFPPVDEQFF. CDR3 sequence (DNA): TGTGCCAGCAGCTTATTCCCCCCGGTCGATGAGCAGTTCTTC.

CDR3 DNA sequence: TGTGCCAGCAGTTCCCCCGGCCCAGGGGGGAGTGAAAAACTGTTTTTT. Protein sequence: CASSSPGPGGSEKLFF. The chain links TRBV28 to TRBJ1-4; 7 nucleotides align to TRBD1. J was trimmed by 7 bases and V by 4 bases; bases with no gene match: 12. The germline gives CDR1 MDHEN, CDR2 SYDVKM. The CDR3 has 16 amino acids.

The chain is built from TRBV11-3 and TRBJ2-3; D is possibly TRBD2 (5 bases). V lost 4 bases and J lost 2, with 10 bases in between. The CDR3 consists of 14 residues. CDR1 and CDR2 (germline): SGHNT, YENEEA. This CDR3 reads CASSSVGVTDTQYF. The CDR3 nucleotides are TGTGCCAGCAGCTCCGTCGGGGTCACAGATACGCAGTATTTT. The full variable domain, completed using reference TRBV11-3 and TRBJ2-3, is EAGVVQSPRYKIIEKKQPVAFWCNPISGHNTLYWYLQNLGQGPELLIRYENEEAVDDSQLPKDRFSAERLKGVDSTLKIQPAELGDSAVYLCASSSVGVTDTQYFGPGTRLTVL.

V and J are TRBV19 and TRBJ2-1; 10 bases agree with TRBD2. Germline CDR1 is LNHDA and CDR2 is SQIVND (reference sequence). The J segment lost 4 bases and the V segment lost 4 bases, leaving 7 bases of the junction unmatched. This CDR3 comprises 16 residues. The CDR3 sequence: CASSKLAGGTYNEQFF. The CDR3 DNA sequence: TGTGCCAGTAGTAAATTAGCGGGGGGTACGTACAATGAGCAGTTCTTC.

V and J are TRBV7-3 and TRBJ2-2, with D possibly being TRBD1 (5 bases). CDR1 is SGHTA and CDR2 is FQGTGA in the germline V gene. The CDR3 contains 15 residues. V lost 6 bases and J 1 base, leaving 12 bases between the germline ends. The CDR3, as DNA: TGTGCCAGCAGTTTGAGAGACAGGAACACCGGGGAGCTGTTTTTT. Its protein product is CASSLRDRNTGELFF.

The chain is built from TRBV15 and TRBJ2-2, with TRBD2 matching over 10 bases. Germline loops: CDR1 LNHNV, CDR2 YYDKDF (reference sequence). The V and J ends lost 4 bases and 6 bases, in that order; junction bases with no gene match: 11. This CDR3 is 17 amino acids long. CDR3 amino acids: CATSTDLAGAFAGELFF. For the CDR3, the DNA is TGTGCCACCAGCACTGATCTAGCGGGAGCTTTTGCCGGGGAGCTGTTTTTT.